This T cell receptor beta chain originates from a study of blood T cell repertoires in COVID-19. Study background: T cells, B-cell-depleted T cells, or PBMCs provided the cDNA or gDNA that served as material.

Germline loops: CDR1 GTSNPN, CDR2 SVGIG (reference sequence). CDR3 size: 14 residues. V was shortened by 0 bases and J by 8 bases, with 13 bases between the two germline ends. Here immunoSEQ multiplex PCR was the method, and the copy in TCRdb shows in-frame clones only, minus some. The repertoire holds over 50,000 clones, 70% to 90% seen once, with approximately 7% in the top ten. This chain connects TRBV30 to TRBJ2-2; D gene uncertain. The receptor was isolated from a man aged 55 to 70 with acute or convalescent COVID-19. The sample consisted of peripheral blood. CDR3 nucleotide sequence: TGTGCCTGGAGTGTACAAACGACTGGGGGGGAGCTGTTTTTT. Amino acid sequence: CAWSVQTTGGELFF.